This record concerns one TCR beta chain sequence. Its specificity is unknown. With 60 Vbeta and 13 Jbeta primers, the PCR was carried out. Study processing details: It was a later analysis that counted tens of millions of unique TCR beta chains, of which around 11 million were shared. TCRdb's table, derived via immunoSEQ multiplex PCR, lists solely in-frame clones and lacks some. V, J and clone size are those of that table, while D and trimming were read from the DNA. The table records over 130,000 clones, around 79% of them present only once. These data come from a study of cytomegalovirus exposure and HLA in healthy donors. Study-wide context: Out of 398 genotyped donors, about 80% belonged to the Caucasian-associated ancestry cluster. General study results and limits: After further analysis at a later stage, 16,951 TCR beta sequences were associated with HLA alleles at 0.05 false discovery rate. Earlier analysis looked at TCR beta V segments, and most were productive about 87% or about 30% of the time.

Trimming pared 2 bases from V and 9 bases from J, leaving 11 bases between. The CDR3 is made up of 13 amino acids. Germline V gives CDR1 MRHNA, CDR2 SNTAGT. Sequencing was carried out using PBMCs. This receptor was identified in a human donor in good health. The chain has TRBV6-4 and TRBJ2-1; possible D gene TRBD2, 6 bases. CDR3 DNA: TGTGCCAGCAGTGACCGGGAGTTCAGTGAGCAGTTCTTC. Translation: CASSDREFSEQFF.